This T cell receptor beta chain emerged from a study of CD8+ T cells in alopecia areata. Study details: Treatment ran 6 to 18 months, with 6 months of follow-up afterward.

cDNA serving as the sequencing template came from extracted, reverse transcribed RNA. Sequenced by immunoSEQ multiplex PCR; TCRdb stores in-frame clones only, minus some. The sample contains 150,000 to 200,000 clones, 50% to 60% of which appear only once. Study-wide results and limits: Scalp lesions, especially in alopecia totalis/universalis, had higher clonality than normal scalp. Tissue-resident alphabeta T cells belonging to normal skin likewise get sequenced within scalp specimens.

The CDR3 has 14 residues. The germline V gene has CDR1 GTSNPN and CDR2 SVGIG (reference sequence). After removal of 5 bases from V and 2 bases from J, the junction contained 3 bases not matched to a gene. This clone was counted only a few times. Its antigen is currently unknown. Both peripheral blood and punch biopsies of lesional scalp skin were obtained from patients who had alopecia areata. Material: CD4+ T cells sorted from blood, obtained at week 0. This TCR was recovered from a human donor with alopecia areata. V usage is TRBV30 and J usage is TRBJ1-5; TRBD1 matches 10 bases. The CDR3 is CAWRGQGGNQPQHF. The CDR3 DNA sequence: TGTGCCTGGCGCGGACAGGGGGGCAATCAGCCCCAGCATTTT.